The 17 T cell receptor beta chains reported below all come from one sample, sequenced in a study of blood T cell repertoires in COVID-19. Method: immunoSEQ multiplex PCR; TCRdb's copy keeps in-frame clones and lacks some. The table shows about 170,000 clones, with about 80% occurring only once. Sequencing was performed on peripheral blood. Source of these receptors: a man in his sixties or seventies with active or convalescent COVID-19.

V is TRBV25-1 and J is TRBJ1-3; maybe TRBD1 (6 bases). CDR1 is MGHDK and CDR2 is SYGVNS in the germline V gene. The V gene lost 8 bases and the J gene lost 0 bases, with 14 bases spanning the gap. The CDR3 runs to 15 residues. The CDR3 region is CASGLTGSSGNTIYF. In DNA, the CDR3 is TGTGCCAGCGGGCTCACAGGGAGCTCTGGAAACACCATATATTTT.

The rearrangement links TRBV18 to TRBJ1-5, with D uncertain. The CDR3 is made up of 14 amino acids. Trimming cost V 0 bases and J 6 bases, with 9 bases left between them. Germline CDR1 reads KGHSH; CDR2 reads LQKENI. CDR3 in DNA: TGTGCCAGCTCACCACCCTCCCTTAGTCAGCCCCAGCATTTT. This codes for CASSPPSLSQPQHF.

This clone was seen a handful of times. The CDR3 loop is CSGGQGEGYEQYF. Written as DNA, the CDR3 is TGCAGCGGTGGACAGGGAGAGGGCTACGAGCAGTACTTC. V usage is TRBV29-1 and J usage is TRBJ2-7; TRBD1 matches at 8 bases. The CDR3 totals 13 residues. Trimming took 7 bases from V and 3 from J; bases not matched to a gene: 8. Germline lookup yields CDR1 SQVTM and CDR2 ANQGSEA.

This clone appeared once. The chain uses TRBV18 and TRBJ1-2; 9 nucleotides line up with TRBD1. The trim removed 6 bases at V and 2 bases at J, leaving 10 bases unmatched. The CDR3 sequence is 16 residues long. Per germline, CDR1 KGHSH and CDR2 LQKENI. CDR3 residues: CASSGVQGALNYGYTF. As DNA, the CDR3 is TGTGCCAGCTCTGGGGTACAGGGGGCATTGAACTATGGCTACACCTTC.

This rearrangement joins TRBV19 to TRBJ2-1; possible D gene TRBD2, 6 bases. V dropped 3 bases and J dropped 6 bases, with 21 bases sitting between them. The CDR3 loop spans 17 amino acids. Germline V gives CDR1 LNHDA, CDR2 SQIVND (reference sequence). The CDR3 protein is CASSMAGWASWGNEQFF. CDR3 coding DNA: TGTGCCAGTAGTATGGCGGGGTGGGCTAGCTGGGGCAATGAGCAGTTCTTC. Filled out from reference TRBV19 and TRBJ2-1, the complete variable domain reads DGGITQSPKYLFRKEGQNVTLSCEQNLNHDAMYWYRQDPGQGLRLIYYSQIVNDFQKGDIAEGYSVSREKKESFPLTVTSAQKNPTAFYLCASSMAGWASWGNEQFFGPGTRLTVL.

The genes are TRBV30 and TRBJ1-4; TRBD1 is a possible D gene (5 bases). V was cut by 7 bases and J by 7 bases, with 13 bases left in between. The germline gives CDR1 GTSNPN, CDR2 SVGIG (reference sequence). The CDR3 has 12 residues. CDR3 residues: CASRGIGEKLFF. In DNA form, the CDR3 reads TGTGCCTCTAGGGGAATTGGTGAAAAACTGTTTTTT.

The genes are TRBV5-4 and TRBJ2-7; 9 positions agree with TRBD2. This CDR3 spans 15 amino acids. The germline gives CDR1 SGHNT, CDR2 YYREEE (reference sequence). J was trimmed by 0 bases and V by 4 bases; bases with no gene match: 5. CDR3 nucleotides: TGTGCCAGCAGCGGCACGACTAGCGGCTCCTACGAGCAGTACTTC. This translates into CASSGTTSGSYEQYF.

This sequence joins TRBV28 and TRBJ1-1; 8 bases agree with TRBD1. This CDR3 is 14 amino acids long. After removal of 8 bases from V and 5 bases from J, the junction contained 10 bases not matched to a gene. Germline V lookup: CDR1 MDHEN, CDR2 SYDVKM. In DNA, the CDR3 is TGTGCCAGCGTAACAGGGGGACTTTTTACTGAAGCTTTCTTT. It translates to CASVTGGLFTEAFF.

The V and J genes are TRBV28 and TRBJ1-5; a weak D match, TRBD1 (5 bases). Trimming removed 6 bases from V and 4 bases from J, with 19 bases in between. This CDR3 has 16 amino acids. Germline V gene data show CDR1 as MDHEN and CDR2 as SYDVKM. CDR3: CASRPSRGGNNQPQHF. The CDR3 nucleotides are TGTGCCAGCAGACCTTCTCGGGGGGGAAATAATCAGCCCCAGCATTTT.

The chain uses TRBV7-8 and TRBJ2-3; 7 bases map to TRBD2. The CDR3 runs 15 residues. After removal of 2 bases from V and 3 bases from J, the junction contained 5 bases not matched to a gene. The germline gives CDR1 SGHVS, CDR2 FQNEAQ. CDR3 bases: TGTGCCAGCAGCTTATTTGGTAGCGGGACAGATACGCAGTATTTT. Translation gives CASSLFGSGTDTQYF.

This clone was counted a few times. The chain is built from TRBV30 and TRBJ1-1; weak D call: TRBD1 (5 bases). The CDR3 loop spans 13 amino acids. The germline CDR1 and CDR2 sequences are GTSNPN and SVGIG (reference sequence). Trimming stripped 0 bases from V and 0 bases from J, with 5 bases between. This CDR3 reads CAWSVQVNTEAFF. CDR3 sequence (DNA): TGTGCCTGGAGTGTACAGGTGAACACTGAAGCTTTCTTT. Full variable domain (missing parts from reference TRBV30 and TRBJ1-1): SQTIHQWPATLVQPVGSPLSLECTVEGTSNPNLYWYRQAAGRGLQLLFYSVGIGQISSEVPQNLSASRPQDRQFILSSKKLLLSDSGFYLCAWSVQVNTEAFFGQGTRLTVV.

The rearrangement uses TRBV6-1 and TRBJ2-4, with D possibly TRBD2 on 7 matching bases. CDR3 size: 19 residues. CDR1 and CDR2 from the germline V gene are MNHNS and SASEGT. The V end was cut by 2 bases, the J end by 1 base, with 21 bases between. CDR3 sequence reads: CASSEIRGASSKAKNIQYF. The DNA of the CDR3 is TGTGCCAGCAGTGAAATCCGGGGGGCCAGTAGTAAGGCCAAAAACATTCAGTACTTC.

This clone was seen only a few times. The gene calls are TRBV2 and TRBJ2-1; the D gene is possibly TRBD2 (7 bases). The germline CDR1 and CDR2 sequences are SNHLY and FYNNEI. Trimming took 11 bases from V and 9 from J, leaving 17 bases between them. The CDR3 runs to 12 residues. As DNA, the CDR3 is TGTGCCGGGGGGGCTCGTTCGGGTGAGCAGTTCTTC. It translates to CAGGARSGEQFF.

A single count supports this clone. The chain carries TRBV9 and TRBJ1-4; possibly TRBD1 for D (5 bases). With 3 bases removed from V and 8 bases from J, the gap between germline ends came to 14 bases. Germline values: CDR1 SGDLS, CDR2 YYNGEE. The CDR3 has 14 amino acids. In nucleotides, the CDR3 is TGTGCCAGCAGCGCGGCGGGGCCTGGGGAAAAACTGTTTTTT. Its translation: CASSAAGPGEKLFF.

V gene TRBV11-1 combines with J gene TRBJ2-2; D is perhaps TRBD2 (6 bases). The CDR3 is 16 residues long. Germline V CDR1 and CDR2: SGHAT, FQDESV (reference sequence). V lost 5 bases and J 1 base, leaving 14 bases between the germline ends. The chain's CDR3 is CASSLPGLLNTGELFF. The CDR3 DNA follows: TGTGCCAGCAGCCTCCCGGGACTCCTGAACACCGGGGAGCTGTTTTTT.

This rearrangement joins TRBV5-4 to TRBJ2-7; TRBD1 aligns across 7 bases. The germline V gene encodes CDR1 SGHNT and CDR2 YYREEE (reference sequence). This CDR3 region has 15 residues. Trimming at V came to 3 bases and at J to 2 bases, leaving 8 bases not matched to a gene. DNA for the CDR3: TGTGCCAGCAGCTCGAGGCGGCAGGGGGCCTACGAGCAGTACTTC. As protein: CASSSRRQGAYEQYF.

This clone is medium-sized in the sample. The rearrangement uses TRBV2 and TRBJ1-2; 8 bases are a match to TRBD1. The CDR3 spans 14 residues. Germline-derived CDR1 and CDR2 are SNHLY and FYNNEI. V shed 3 bases, J shed 8 bases, and the junction held 8 bases outside the gene matches. CDR3 nucleotide sequence: TGTGCCAGCAGTGAGTTCCGGACAGGGAGGGGCTACACCTTC. It codes for CASSEFRTGRGYTF.